This TCR beta chain was documented in a study of blood T cells in healthy people across ages (dated by TCRdb to 2013 to 2016). General notes on the study: In model experiments, template switching captured roughly one uniquely barcoded TCR beta cDNA molecule for every two T cells. To avoid experimental bias, donors of different ages were spread randomly across the sequencing lanes. Using deep sequencing normalized with unique cDNA molecular identifiers, the study measured how TCR beta repertoire diversity changes with age. The donors were split into four age groups: young (average 16 years), middle-aged (roughly 42), aged (roughly 68) and long-lived (under 90). Two additional independent replicas of 1 million unique cDNA reads from the same blood draw were analyzed for two donors (one aged 18 to 30 and one aged 80 or older). Broader findings and caveats from the paper: Estimates of total diversity from one million sequenced T cells were regarded as lower bounds and underestimates. As age increased, observed TCR beta diversity per million T cells dropped in a roughly linear way, and a significant reduction was already evident by age 40. Conclusive comparison of naive and antigen-experienced compartments was prevented by the profiling of bulk unsorted PBMCs. Donor CMV infection status was unknown, potentially confounding age-related changes in expanded clonotypes. Compared with the aged group, more naive CD4+ T cells, fewer expanded clones and increased TCR diversity were shown by the long-lived group, suggesting age selection. A strong correlation was found between observed TCR beta diversity and the percentage of naive T cells measured by flow cytometry.

This clonotype appeared a few times. The specificity of this receptor is unknown. Base qualities are not at hand, and no much larger clone is one base apart. The roughly 42 donors, aged about 6 to 95 years, were systemically healthy Caucasian individuals from Russia. Around 10 milliliters of peripheral blood were collected from each donor into EDTA-treated Vacutainer tubes. Ficoll-Paque density-gradient centrifugation was used to isolate PBMCs, with at least 6.5 million per sample. Trizol reagent was used to extract total RNA from PBMCs, with at least 5.5 micrograms per sample. For every donor, flow cytometry on a PBMC aliquot measured the percentage of naive CD45RAhigh/CD27high T cells. Libraries were made using 5' RACE. The data were produced on an Illumina HiSeq 2500. A second roughly 6 to 12 cycle PCR used a sample-barcoded 5' primer and a J-beta primer mix. A unique molecular identifier was introduced onto each TCR beta cDNA molecule by a template-switch 5' adaptor carrying 12 random nucleotides. Each sample yielded at least 2.5 million CDR3-containing paired-end reads. All of the RNA was converted into first-strand cDNA using the Mint cDNA synthesis kit, with a TRBC-specific oligonucleotide serving as the primer. Following uracil-DNA glycosylase treatment, a first 18-cycle PCR with universal primers M1SS and BC2_uni_R was performed on all cDNA. In the source study's methods: For normalization, 1 million high-quality reads were randomly selected from each sample, with every read carrying a distinct molecular identifier. Instead of being binned into consensus sequences, reads with shared molecular identifiers were discarded. MiTCR, run with a Q25 quality threshold and the strictest error-elimination algorithm, handled CDR3 identification, clonotype clustering and error correction. A nonparametric unseen species model with Euler transformation was used to estimate lower-bound total TCR beta diversity. TCRdb passed the public sequencing reads through fastp at Q25 and MiXCR, retaining productive beta sequences. When rows share a CDR3 protein, they turn into one entry using the most common DNA and genes. It is TCRdb's table, rather than the study itself, that gives the V and J calls and clone size. This sample gives fewer than 1 million distinct CDR3 sequences in total; around two fifths of them show up just once. Approximately 19% of the sample is in the top ten clones.

According to the germline V gene, CDR1 reads SQVTM and CDR2 reads ANQGSEA. Here V drops 4 bases and J drops 6 bases, and the junction holds 3 bases not matched to any gene. The CDR3 starts with the cysteine, ends with the phenylalanine, and has 11 residues. Of all the DNA, just the CDR3 is kept, 33 bases in frame from base 1. This receptor was obtained from a man in his sixties in good health. The V and J segments used are TRBV29-1 and TRBJ2-7; the junction holds 7 bases that match TRBD2. Input material: blood. The CDR3 region: CSVASGGEQYF. The DNA sequence reads TGCAGCGTTGCTTCGGGGGGCGAGCAGTACTTC.